This is a list of T cell receptor beta chains from one sample in a study of preoperative IRX-2 immunotherapy in early breast cancer. Repertoires were generated with immunoSEQ multiplex PCR, while TCRdb's copy carries only in-frame clones and drops some. The sample gives 15,000 to 25,000 clones, over 80% of which show up once; about 1% is in the top ten. The sequenced sample was lymph node tissue, obtained after IRX-2 immunotherapy. These receptors were taken from a human donor with breast cancer. The CDR3 runs from the conserved cysteine through the conserved F or W. D genes are given only for firm matches. Not all rows give a size; the values are once, few, many and, for expanded clones, a class.

j_gene: TRBJ1-2; d_gene: .; v_gene: TRBV19; abundance: .; CDR3nt: TGTGCCAGTAGTATAGTAGGGGGAAACTATGGCTACACCTTC; CDR3aa: CASSIVGGNYGYTF
j_gene: TRBJ2-3; d_gene: .; v_gene: TRBV6-8; abundance: .; CDR3nt: TGTGCCATCAGTGCGTGGGACTTAGCGACTTCTAGCACAGATACGCAGTATTTT; CDR3aa: CAISAWDLATSSTDTQYF
j_gene: TRBJ1-1; d_gene: .; v_gene: TRBV6-8; abundance: few; CDR3nt: TGTGCCAGCAGTGCCACATCGAACACTGAAGCTTTCTTT; CDR3aa: CASSATSNTEAFF
j_gene: TRBJ2-7; d_gene: TRBD1; v_gene: TRBV30; abundance: .; CDR3nt: TGTGCCTGGAGAGGGGGGACAGGGGGAAGCGAGCAGTACTTC; CDR3aa: CAWRGGTGGSEQYF
j_gene: TRBJ1-1; d_gene: .; v_gene: TRBV19; abundance: .; CDR3nt: TGTGCCAGTATGCAACAAATGAACACTGAAGCTTTCTTT; CDR3aa: CASMQQMNTEAFF
j_gene: TRBJ1-6; d_gene: .; v_gene: TRBV19; abundance: few; CDR3nt: TGTGCCAGTAGTCCCAGGGGTGCACCCCTCCACTTT; CDR3aa: CASSPRGAPLHF
j_gene: TRBJ1-3; d_gene: .; v_gene: TRBV19; abundance: few; CDR3nt: TGTGCCAGCAATTCGGGATCCTTCTCTGGAAACACCATATATTTT; CDR3aa: CASNSGSFSGNTIYF
j_gene: TRBJ2-7; d_gene: TRBD1; v_gene: TRBV7-6; abundance: .; CDR3nt: TGTGCCAGCAGAACGACAGGGGGCCTGAACGAGCAGTACTTC; CDR3aa: CASRTTGGLNEQYF
j_gene: TRBJ1-4; d_gene: TRBD1; v_gene: TRBV11-1; abundance: .; CDR3nt: TGTGCCAGCAGCTTGGATGTGTGGGACAGGGGGCCTAATGAAAAACTGTTTTTT; CDR3aa: CASSLDVWDRGPNEKLFF
j_gene: TRBJ1-3; d_gene: .; v_gene: TRBV6-8; abundance: .; CDR3nt: TGTGCCAGCAGTGAGGGGGGGACGGGAAACACCATATATTTT; CDR3aa: CASSEGGTGNTIYF
j_gene: TRBJ2-2; d_gene: TRBD2; v_gene: TRBV11-3; abundance: .; CDR3nt: TGTGCCAGCAGCCGGACTAGCGGGAGTCCCGGGGAGCTGTTTTTT; CDR3aa: CASSRTSGSPGELFF
j_gene: TRBJ2-7; d_gene: .; v_gene: TRBV19; abundance: .; CDR3nt: TGTGCCAGTAGTATACAGGAGACAGTCGCCTCCTACGAGCAGTACTTC; CDR3aa: CASSIQETVASYEQYF
j_gene: TRBJ2-4; d_gene: .; v_gene: TRBV12-5; abundance: .; CDR3nt: TGTGCTAGTGGTTTGAGTCAAAACATTCAGTACTTC; CDR3aa: CASGLSQNIQYF
j_gene: TRBJ2-7; d_gene: .; v_gene: TRBV25-1; abundance: .; CDR3nt: TGTGCCAGCAGTGCCCACGGGGCTTACGAGCAGTACTTC; CDR3aa: CASSAHGAYEQYF
j_gene: TRBJ1-2; d_gene: .; v_gene: TRBV7-5; abundance: .; CDR3nt: TGTGCCAGCAGCTTAGGTCTTATAGGGGCAGGCTACACCTTC; CDR3aa: CASSLGLIGAGYTF
j_gene: TRBJ2-3; d_gene: .; v_gene: TRBV7-5; abundance: .; CDR3nt: TGTGCCAGCAGCGACGGGACTAGCGGTGCTTGGACGCAGTATTTT; CDR3aa: CASSDGTSGAWTQYF
j_gene: TRBJ1-5; d_gene: TRBD1; v_gene: TRBV19; abundance: few; CDR3nt: TGTGCCAGTAGTATAGACAGGGGGCATCAGCCCCAGCATTTT; CDR3aa: CASSIDRGHQPQHF
j_gene: TRBJ1-2; d_gene: .; v_gene: TRBV30; abundance: .; CDR3nt: TGTGCCTGGAGTAGAGGGGCGCATGGCTACACCTTC; CDR3aa: CAWSRGAHGYTF
j_gene: TRBJ2-1; d_gene: .; v_gene: TRBV19; abundance: once; CDR3nt: TGTGCCAGTAGTATTCCCAGGGGCCCTGAGCAGTTCTTC; CDR3aa: CASSIPRGPEQFF
j_gene: TRBJ1-6; d_gene: .; v_gene: TRBV6-8; abundance: .; CDR3nt: TGTGCCAGCACCCCCGAAGGCGGGTATTCACCCCTCCACTTT; CDR3aa: CASTPEGGYSPLHF
j_gene: TRBJ1-2; d_gene: TRBD1; v_gene: TRBV18; abundance: .; CDR3nt: TGTGCCAGCTCACCCGGGACAGCCCTTTATGGCTACACCTTC; CDR3aa: CASSPGTALYGYTF
j_gene: TRBJ1-2; d_gene: .; v_gene: TRBV6-8; abundance: .; CDR3nt: TGTGCCAGCAGAAAACCCTCCGGTTTACGGAATAATACTAACTATGGCTACACCTTC; CDR3aa: CASRKPSGLRNNTNYGYTF
j_gene: TRBJ2-2; d_gene: TRBD2; v_gene: TRBV5-1; abundance: .; CDR3nt: TGCGCCAGCAGATTACTAGCGGGAGTGGCCGGGGAGCTGTTTTTT; CDR3aa: CASRLLAGVAGELFF
j_gene: TRBJ1-1; d_gene: .; v_gene: TRBV30; abundance: .; CDR3nt: TGTGCCTGGAGTGTACGGGGGGACACTGAAGCTTTCTTT; CDR3aa: CAWSVRGDTEAFF
j_gene: TRBJ2-7; d_gene: TRBD1; v_gene: TRBV18; abundance: .; CDR3nt: TGTGCCAGCTCCGTCGGACAGGGGGGTCTCAGGGAGCAGTACTTC; CDR3aa: CASSVGQGGLREQYF
j_gene: TRBJ1-3; d_gene: .; v_gene: TRBV5-1; abundance: .; CDR3nt: TGCGCCAGCAGCTATGAGAGCTCTGGAAACACCATATATTTT; CDR3aa: CASSYESSGNTIYF
j_gene: TRBJ2-3; d_gene: TRBD2; v_gene: TRBV19; abundance: .; CDR3nt: TGTGCCAGTAGTTACTGGAGCCTAGCGGGAGGAAATACGCAGTATTTT; CDR3aa: CASSYWSLAGGNTQYF
j_gene: TRBJ1-3; d_gene: .; v_gene: TRBV15; abundance: .; CDR3nt: TGTGCCACCAGCAGAGGAGGGGTTCTTACTGGAAACACCATATATTTT; CDR3aa: CATSRGGVLTGNTIYF
j_gene: TRBJ1-4; d_gene: .; v_gene: TRBV30; abundance: .; CDR3nt: TGTGCCTGGAGTGCGGGGTATGGTAATGAAAAACTGTTTTTT; CDR3aa: CAWSAGYGNEKLFF
j_gene: TRBJ2-7; d_gene: TRBD1; v_gene: TRBV10-2; abundance: .; CDR3nt: TGCGCCAGCAAACAGGGGACCTACGAGCAGTACTTC; CDR3aa: CASKQGTYEQYF